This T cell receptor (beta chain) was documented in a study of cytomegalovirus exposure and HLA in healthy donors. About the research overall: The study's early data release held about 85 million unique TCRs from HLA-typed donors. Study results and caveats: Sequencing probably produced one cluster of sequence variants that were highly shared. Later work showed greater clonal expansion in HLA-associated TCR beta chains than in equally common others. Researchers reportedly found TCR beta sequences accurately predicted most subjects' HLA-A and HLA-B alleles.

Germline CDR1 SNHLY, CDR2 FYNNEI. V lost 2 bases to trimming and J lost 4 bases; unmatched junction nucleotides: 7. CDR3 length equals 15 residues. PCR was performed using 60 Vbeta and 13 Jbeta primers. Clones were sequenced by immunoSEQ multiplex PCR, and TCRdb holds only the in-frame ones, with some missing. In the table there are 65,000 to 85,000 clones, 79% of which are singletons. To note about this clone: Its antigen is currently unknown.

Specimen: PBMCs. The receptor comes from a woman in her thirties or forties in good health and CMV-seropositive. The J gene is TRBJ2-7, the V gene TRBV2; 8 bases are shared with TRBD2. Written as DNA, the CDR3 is TGTGCCAGCAGTGAAAGGGCTAGCGGGCTTTACGAGCAGTACTTC. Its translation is CASSERASGLYEQYF.